This TCR beta chain derives from a study of cytomegalovirus exposure and HLA in healthy donors. Study results and caveats: In a later analysis, a missense DCLRE1C variant was linked to TCR beta V- and J-gene trimming. Previous analysis showed most TCR beta V segments were productive about 90% or about 30% of the time.

PCR was performed using 60 Vbeta and 13 Jbeta primers. Some clones are missing from TCRdb's copy, which holds only in-frame ones; the method was immunoSEQ multiplex PCR. The sample lists about 130,000 clones; roughly 74% were seen once. A note on this clone: Its specificity is unknown.

Sequencing was performed on PBMCs. The receptor's source is a woman between 45 and 60 years old in good health and CMV-seropositive.

This CDR3 is CASSYSTGERNTIYF. CDR3 DNA: TGTGCCAGCAGTTACTCGACAGGGGAGAGAAACACCATATATTTT. This rearrangement joins TRBV6-5 to TRBJ1-3; the match to TRBD1 covers 8 bases. With 0 bases clipped from V and 5 bases from J, the junction kept 3 bases outside the gene matches. Germline values: CDR1 MNHEY, CDR2 SVGAGI. The CDR3 spans 15 residues.